This T cell receptor (beta chain) was obtained from a study of CD8 T cells in Susac syndrome. V lost 6 bases, J lost 8 bases, and 16 bases stayed unmatched. Germline V gene sequence: CDR1 KGHSH, CDR2 LQKENI. This CDR3 comprises 16 residues. Random hexamers primed reverse transcription of about 0.45 to 1 ug RNA. TCRdb redid the calling of the immunoSEQ multiplex PCR reads with MiXCR, one entry per CDR3 protein. Of approximately 130,000 distinct CDR3 sequences listed, 85% to 95% were seen once; the top ten hold 0.095% to 0.1%. The specimen was CD4+ T cells from PBMCs. The TCR sequence derives from a human donor in good health. The rearrangement joins TRBV18 to TRBJ2-1; 7 bases align to TRBD2. CDR3 DNA sequence: TGTGCCAGCTCCCCCCGGTCGCGGGAGTACGGCGATGAGCAGTTCTTC. Translating gives CASSPRSREYGDEQFF.